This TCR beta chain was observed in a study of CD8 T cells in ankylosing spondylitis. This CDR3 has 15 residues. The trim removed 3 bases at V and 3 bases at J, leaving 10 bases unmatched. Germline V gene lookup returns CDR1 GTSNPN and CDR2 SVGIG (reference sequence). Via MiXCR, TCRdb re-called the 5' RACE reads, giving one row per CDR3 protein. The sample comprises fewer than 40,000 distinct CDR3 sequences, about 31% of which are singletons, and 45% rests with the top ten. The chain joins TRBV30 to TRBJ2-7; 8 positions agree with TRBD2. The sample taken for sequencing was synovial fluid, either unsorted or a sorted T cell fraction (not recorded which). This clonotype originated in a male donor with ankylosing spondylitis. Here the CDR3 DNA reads TGTGCCTGGAGCCTACTCGGGGGGGAAATCTACGAGCAGTACTTC. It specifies CAWSLLGGEIYEQYF.